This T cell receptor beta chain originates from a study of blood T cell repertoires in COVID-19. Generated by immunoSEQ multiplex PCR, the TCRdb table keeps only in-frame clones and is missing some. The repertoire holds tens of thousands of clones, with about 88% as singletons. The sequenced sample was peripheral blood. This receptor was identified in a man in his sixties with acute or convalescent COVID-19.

The CDR3 nucleotides read TGCGCCAGCAGACTGGGACAGGCCTACGAGCAGTACTTC. Amino acid sequence: CASRLGQAYEQYF. The chain combines TRBV5-1 with TRBJ2-7; 8 nucleotides agree with TRBD1. The CDR3 has 13 amino acids. Trimming cost V 5 bases and J 2 bases; bases outside gene matches: 3. Germline-derived CDR1 and CDR2 are SGHRS and YFSETQ.